Listed here are 14 T cell receptor beta chains from one sample, sequenced in a study of cytomegalovirus exposure and HLA in healthy donors. 60 Vbeta and 13 Jbeta primers were used in PCR. Generated by immunoSEQ multiplex PCR, the TCRdb table keeps only in-frame clones and is missing some. The sample lists about 160,000 clones, roughly 84% occurring once. The sequenced sample was PBMCs. These receptors were obtained from a woman between 18 and 29 years old in good health and CMV-seronegative.

The chain uses TRBV19 and TRBJ2-6; possibly TRBD2 for D (6 bases). Looked up from germline, CDR1 is LNHDA and CDR2 is SQIVND (reference sequence). This CDR3 is built from 18 residues. Trimming removed 2 bases from V and 5 bases from J, with 19 bases in between. The CDR3 sequence: CASSIRDSYSRRANVLTF. CDR3 nucleotide sequence: TGTGCCAGTAGTATAAGGGACTCCTACTCTAGGAGGGCCAACGTCCTGACTTTC.

This clone was counted a few times. The chain is built from TRBV15 and TRBJ2-3; TRBD2 matches 10 bases. The CDR3 runs 17 residues. CDR1 LNHNV and CDR2 YYDKDF come from the germline V gene (reference sequence). With 1 base clipped from V and 7 bases from J, the junction kept 11 bases outside the gene matches. CDR3: CATSRGGAAGGPNTQYF. In DNA form, the CDR3 reads TGTGCCACCAGCAGAGGGGGGGCAGCGGGGGGGCCAAATACGCAGTATTTT.

This chain joins TRBV9 and TRBJ2-7, with 12 bases fitting TRBD2. The CDR3 spans 15 residues. CDR1 is SGDLS and CDR2 is YYNGEE in the germline V gene. The V gene end was trimmed by 4 bases and the J gene end by 6 bases; junction bases not matched to a gene: 8. For the CDR3, the DNA is TGTGCCAGCAGCACTACTAGCGGGGGGTTCTCCGAGCAGTACTTC. This codes for CASSTTSGGFSEQYF. The entire variable domain, with the rest obtained from reference TRBV9 and TRBJ2-7, is as follows: DSGVTQTPKHLITATGQRVTLRCSPRSGDLSVYWYQQSLDQGLQFLIQYYNGEERAKGNILERFSAQQFPDLHSELNLSSLELGDSALYFCASSTTSGGFSEQYFGPGTRLTVT.

The V call is TRBV6-5, the J call TRBJ2-3; D is possibly TRBD2 (5 bases). Trimming removed 2 bases at V and 0 bases at J, with 9 bases between. The CDR3 sequence is 15 residues long. The germline V gene encodes CDR1 MNHEY and CDR2 SVGAGI. The CDR3 protein is CASSYGGHSTDTQYF. CDR3 DNA sequence: TGTGCCAGCAGTTACGGCGGGCACAGCACAGATACGCAGTATTTT.

This clone is a singleton in its sample. This chain uses TRBV5-1 with TRBJ1-5; D unclear. The CDR3 contains 15 residues. V gave up 1 base and J gave up 0 bases, with 8 bases separating them. The germline CDR1 and CDR2 sequences are SGHRS and YFSETQ. Here the CDR3 reads CASSLTVNSNQPQHF. The CDR3 DNA reads as TGCGCCAGCAGCTTGACGGTGAATAGCAATCAGCCCCAGCATTTT. The complete variable domain, with remaining parts taken from reference TRBV5-1 and TRBJ1-5, reads KAGVTQTPRYLIKTRGQQVTLSCSPISGHRSVSWYQQTPGQGLQFLFEYFSETQRNKGNFPGRFSGRQFSNSRSEMNVSTLELGDSALYLCASSLTVNSNQPQHFGDGTRLSIL.

V and J are TRBV5-5 and TRBJ2-7; D gene ambiguous. From germline, CDR1 is SGHKS and CDR2 YYEKEE (reference sequence). The CDR3 is 13 amino acids. V lost 1 base and J lost 3, with 8 bases in between. CDR3 DNA: TGTGCCAGCAGCTTGCGTGCAGGCTACGAGCAGTACTTC. Translation gives CASSLRAGYEQYF.

The chain recombines TRBV9 with TRBJ1-1, with 8 bases aligning to TRBD1. Germline CDR1 and CDR2: SGDLS and YYNGEE. Unmatched junction bases numbered 5, after V lost 4 bases and J lost 0 bases. The CDR3 loop spans 15 amino acids. The CDR3 spells CASSTRTGLNTEAFF. CDR3 coding DNA: TGTGCCAGCAGCACAAGGACAGGGTTGAACACTGAAGCTTTCTTT.

The chain uses TRBV30 and TRBJ1-2; D call uncertain. V lost 5 bases, J lost 4 bases, and 17 bases lay in between. The CDR3 contains 14 residues. Germline-derived CDR1 and CDR2 are GTSNPN and SVGIG (reference sequence). The CDR3 DNA sequence: TGTGCCTGGTTCCACCCAAGCCTGCGCTATGGCTACACCTTC. Translation: CAWFHPSLRYGYTF.

In this sample, this clone turned up once. The V gene is TRBV6-5, the J gene TRBJ2-7, with D unresolved. V was trimmed by 4 bases and J by 0 bases, leaving 13 bases between them. The germline V gene encodes CDR1 MNHEY and CDR2 SVGAGI. CDR3 length: 15 residues. CDR3 bases: TGTGCCAGCAGTTTGATGTATTTGAGCTCCTACGAGCAGTACTTC. It is translated as CASSLMYLSSYEQYF.

The J gene is TRBJ2-5, the V gene TRBV5-1, with D hard to call. The J call is in doubt because the DNA end fits TRBJ2-7 better. CDR1 and CDR2 from the germline V gene are SGHRS and YFSETQ. CDR3 length: 13 amino acids. CDR3 sequence: CASSRPRNDEQYF. CDR3 in DNA: TGCGCCAGCAGCCGTCCTAGAAACGACGAGCAGTACTTC.

This chain connects TRBV5-4 to TRBJ2-1; D remains unclear. The CDR3 has 13 residues. Trimming pared 0 bases from V and 6 bases from J, leaving 7 bases between. Per germline, CDR1 SGHNT and CDR2 YYREEE (reference sequence). The CDR3 nucleotides are TGTGCCAGCAGCTTGGAAAGCCCCAATGAGCAGTTCTTC. Translated, it gives CASSLESPNEQFF.

The chain is built from TRBV12-5 and TRBJ2-2, with unresolved D. Germline V CDR1 and CDR2: LGHNT, FRNRAP. This CDR3 is built from 13 residues. The V gene lost 3 bases and the J gene lost 4 bases, with 6 bases spanning the gap. This CDR3 is CASGFYSTGELFF. As DNA, the CDR3 is TGTGCTAGTGGTTTTTATAGCACCGGGGAGCTGTTTTTT.

V is TRBV6-5 and J is TRBJ2-3; D is uncertain. Trimming stripped 10 bases from V and 5 bases from J, with 13 bases between. The CDR3 totals 12 residues. The V gene's germline CDR1 is MNHEY and CDR2 SVGAGI. CDR3 loop: CATTGLVDTQYF. The CDR3 DNA reads as TGTGCCACCACCGGGTTGGTAGATACGCAGTATTTT.

This clone was observed a few times. This chain connects TRBV2 to TRBJ2-3, with 8 bases aligning to TRBD1. The V gene's germline CDR1 is SNHLY and CDR2 FYNNEI. The V gene end was trimmed by 5 bases and the J gene end by 1 base; junction bases not matched to a gene: 5. The CDR3 has 15 amino acids. CDR3 residues: CASSPTGGGTDTQYF. In DNA, the CDR3 is TGTGCCAGCAGTCCAACAGGGGGTGGCACAGATACGCAGTATTTT.